These 24 T cell receptor beta chains were all obtained from the same sample, sequenced in a study of identical twins. TCRdb redid the calling of the 5' RACE reads with MiXCR, one entry per CDR3 protein. The profile covers about 530,000 distinct CDR3 sequences, with about a fifth appearing a single time and approximately 0.49% taken by the ten largest. This sample also belongs to another study, concerning yellow fever vaccine responses in identical twins.

The sequenced sample consisted of CD4+ T cells sorted from blood. These receptor sequences come from a young woman in good health.

Many counts were recorded for this clonotype. V is TRBV18 and J is TRBJ2-1, with D uncertain. The germline V gene encodes CDR1 KGHSH and CDR2 LQKENI. Trimming removed 3 bases from V and 8 bases from J, with 5 bases in between. The CDR3 spans 11 residues. The CDR3 DNA follows: TGTGCCAGCTCACCGGCGGATGAGCAGTTCTTC. Amino acid sequence: CASSPADEQFF.

The J gene is TRBJ2-6, the V gene TRBV5-1; D perhaps matches TRBD1 (5 bases). The CDR3 consists of 15 residues. The germline V gene has CDR1 SGHRS and CDR2 YFSETQ. V was trimmed by 9 bases and J by 0 bases, leaving 13 bases between them. CDR3 amino acids: CATGQLPSGANVLTF. DNA of the CDR3: TGCGCCACCGGACAACTCCCCTCTGGGGCCAACGTCCTGACTTTC.

This clonotype was seen only a few times. V gene TRBV27 combines with J gene TRBJ2-5, with TRBD2 identical over 8 bases. CDR3 length: 16 amino acids. Trimming removed 6 bases from V and 0 bases from J; junction bases left unmatched: 9. Germline V gene lookup returns CDR1 MNHEY and CDR2 SMNVEV (reference sequence). CDR3 nucleotides: TGTGCCAGCAGCCTACACGGGAGGGAGTACCAAGAGACCCAGTACTTC. Translation gives CASSLHGREYQETQYF.

The CDR3: CASSYLSVERSTDTQYF. The CDR3 DNA is TGTGCCAGCAGTTACCTTTCCGTAGAAAGGTCAACAGATACGCAGTATTTT. V and J are TRBV6-5 and TRBJ2-3, with D unclear. The CDR3 is 17 residues long. Germline CDR1 reads MNHEY; CDR2 reads SVGAGI. The germline V and J ends were trimmed by 2 bases and 3 bases, with 18 bases remaining between them.

This clonotype was picked up a small number of times. The chain joins TRBV3-1 to TRBJ2-3, with D unresolved. Germline V CDR1 and CDR2: LGHDT, YNNKEL (reference sequence). The V and J ends lost 4 bases and 0 bases respectively, with 8 bases between them. This CDR3 is 14 amino acids long. DNA for the CDR3: TGTGCCAGCAGCCGCCGGTCGAGCACAGATACGCAGTATTTT. Translating it yields CASSRRSSTDTQYF.

Only one count was recorded for this clonotype. The V call is TRBV21-1, the J call TRBJ2-5; the table's TRBD1 call for D was not verified on the DNA. TRBV21-1 counts as a pseudogene. The CDR3 is 13 amino acids. The CDR3 coding sequence is TGTGCCAGCAGTGGACGGGGGGGCGAGACCCAGTACTTC. Translated, it gives CASSGRGGETQYF.

In regard to this clonotype: Relative to the germline gene, one junction end is altered; a read error may explain this. V is TRBV28 and J is TRBJ2-3, with D hard to call. This CDR3 is 12 amino acids long. Germline V gene sequence: CDR1 MDHEN, CDR2 SYDVKM. The DNA of the CDR3 is TGTGCCAGCAGCTGGATAGGTTTTGGGCATAGTTTT. Its translation: CASSWIGFGHSF.

This clonotype has a handful of counts. This sequence joins TRBV12-3 or TRBV12-4 and TRBJ1-1; D unclear. The germline V and J ends were trimmed by 7 bases and 5 bases, with 20 bases remaining between them. This CDR3 contains 15 residues. The CDR3 reads CASTPGRAARTEAFF. The CDR3 nucleotides are TGTGCCAGCACCCCCGGGCGCGCGGCGAGGACTGAAGCTTTCTTT.

The chain uses TRBV10-2 and TRBJ1-6; perhaps TRBD1 as D (5 bases). Germline values: CDR1 WSHSY, CDR2 SAAADI. V lost 0 bases, J lost 7 bases, and 16 bases lay in between. This CDR3 is built from 17 residues. The CDR3: CASSESAREKWNSPLHF. The CDR3 nucleotides read TGCGCCAGCAGTGAGTCGGCCAGGGAAAAATGGAATTCACCCCTCCACTTT.

This chain connects TRBV6-2 or TRBV6-3 to TRBJ1-2; D unclear. This CDR3 comprises 12 residues. Trimming removed 4 bases at V and 4 bases at J, with 7 bases between. Germline V CDR1 and CDR2: MNHEY, SVGEGT. The CDR3 here is CASSSQLYGYTF. CDR3 DNA: TGTGCCAGCAGTTCCCAACTCTATGGCTACACCTTC.

This chain connects TRBV12-3 or TRBV12-4 to TRBJ2-7, with 12 bases lining up with TRBD2. The CDR3 has 16 residues. The J segment lost 7 bases and the V segment lost 5 bases, leaving 12 bases of the junction unmatched. The CDR3 sequence: CASSPRTSGKSGEQYF. CDR3 coding DNA: TGTGCCAGCAGTCCCAGGACTAGCGGGAAGTCGGGTGAGCAGTACTTC.

The V and J genes are TRBV2 and TRBJ2-7; TRBD2 matches at 7 bases. Per the germline V gene, CDR1 is SNHLY and CDR2 is FYNNEI. Trimming at V came to 6 bases and at J to 5 bases, leaving 16 bases not matched to a gene. This CDR3 is built from 16 residues. The CDR3 here is CASSASRLAGRHEQYF. The DNA of the CDR3 is TGTGCCAGCAGCGCCTCACGACTAGCCGGGAGGCACGAGCAGTACTTC.

This clonotype was counted between two and nine times. The chain uses TRBV5-1 and TRBJ2-1, with D hard to call. The CDR3 sequence is 12 residues long. V lost 4 bases and J lost 14, with 16 bases in between. Germline V gene data show CDR1 as SGHRS and CDR2 as YFSETQ. CDR3 DNA: TGCGCCAGCAGCCCCCCGAGTTTCGAGGAGTTCTTC. Translation: CASSPPSFEEFF.

This clonotype was recorded a few times. This rearrangement joins TRBV24-1 to TRBJ2-2, with TRBD2 identical over 8 bases. CDR3 length: 17 amino acids. Germline CDR1 is KGHDR and CDR2 is SFDVKD. The junction had 9 bases not matched to a gene; V was cut back by 3 bases and J by 4 bases. CDR3 sequence (DNA): TGTGCCACCAGTGATCCCCAGCGGGAGAAAGGCACCGGGGAGCTGTTTTTT. Translating gives CATSDPQREKGTGELFF.

This chain joins TRBV7-2 and TRBJ2-1; tentatively, D is TRBD2 (6 bases). Looked up from germline, CDR1 is SGHTA and CDR2 is FQGNSA. Trimming took 7 bases from V and 3 from J, leaving 19 bases between them. This CDR3 spans 16 amino acids. In nucleotides, the CDR3 is TGTGCCAGCACCGGGAAATTTAGCGGAATCTACAATGAGCAGTTCTTC. Residues: CASTGKFSGIYNEQFF.

This clonotype was counted many times. V is TRBV6-4 and J is TRBJ2-2; D possibly corresponds to TRBD1 (5 bases). The length of the CDR3 is 14 residues. Trimming cost V 3 bases and J 1 base, with 6 bases left between them. Germline CDR1 MRHNA, CDR2 SNTAGT. CDR3 sequence (DNA): TGTGCCAGCAGTGATCAGGGGAACACCGGGGAGCTGTTTTTT. This codes for CASSDQGNTGELFF.

The chain carries TRBV10-3 and TRBJ2-3; 8 nucleotides agree with TRBD2. V lost 8 bases and J lost 3; bases outside the gene matches: 10. This CDR3 spans 15 amino acids. Germline V gene lookup returns CDR1 ENHRY and CDR2 SYGVKD. The CDR3 coding sequence is TGTGCCATCGGAGATTTAGCGGGGTCGACAGATACGCAGTATTTT. Translation: CAIGDLAGSTDTQYF.

The chain couples TRBV29-1 to TRBJ2-3, with 9 nucleotides matching TRBD2. The CDR3 runs to 15 residues. The ends lost 6 bases at V and 0 bases at J; junction bases unmatched: 7. Germline loops: CDR1 SQVTM, CDR2 ANQGSEA. CDR3 coding DNA: TGCAGCGTCCTGACTAGCGGATATAGCACAGATACGCAGTATTTT. This translates into CSVLTSGYSTDTQYF.

This chain links TRBV15 with TRBJ2-3; 10 nucleotides match TRBD2. The V segment lost 6 bases and the J segment 6 bases; nucleotides outside the gene matches: 6. The CDR3 length is 14 residues. Germline V gives CDR1 LNHNV, CDR2 YYDKDF (reference sequence). The CDR3: CATRPAGGRDTQYF. CDR3 nucleotides: TGTGCCACCAGGCCAGCGGGGGGGCGGGATACGCAGTATTTT.

The chain links TRBV12-5 to TRBJ2-1; 12 positions match TRBD1. This CDR3 is 14 amino acids long. Germline V gives CDR1 LGHNT, CDR2 FRNRAP. V lost 7 bases to trimming and J lost 6 bases; unmatched junction nucleotides: 4. The CDR3 reads CASAGDRGPNEQFF. DNA of the CDR3: TGTGCTAGTGCCGGGGACAGGGGGCCCAATGAGCAGTTCTTC.

On this clonotype: A read error may account for a junction end that differs from germline. This chain uses TRBV2 with TRBJ2-1; 14 bases align to TRBD2. Germline lookup yields CDR1 SNHLY and CDR2 FYNNEI. The CDR3 is 19 amino acids. CDR3 bases: TGTGCCTGCAGTCGTGGACTAGCGGGAGGCCCAAGCTCCTACAATGAGCAGTTCTTC. This gives the protein CACSRGLAGGPSSYNEQFF.

This sequence joins TRBV24-1 and TRBJ2-1; tentatively, D is TRBD2 (6 bases). The germline V and J ends were trimmed by 5 bases and 7 bases, with 14 bases remaining between them. Germline values: CDR1 KGHDR, CDR2 SFDVKD. The CDR3 is 14 residues long. The CDR3 loop is CATSAGVVGNEQFF. Written as DNA, the CDR3 is TGTGCCACCAGTGCGGGGGTAGTAGGGAATGAGCAGTTCTTC.

This clonotype was seen many times. The CDR3 here is CASRATGELFF. CDR3 DNA: TGTGCCAGCCGAGCCACCGGGGAGCTGTTTTTT. The chain has TRBV2 and TRBJ2-2; no clear D gene. CDR3 size: 11 residues. Germline V gene lookup returns CDR1 SNHLY and CDR2 FYNNEI. V was clipped by 8 bases and J by 4 bases, with 5 bases between them.

The chain combines TRBV7-8 with TRBJ2-4, with D hard to call. Deletions cut 3 bases from V and 0 bases from J, with 15 bases between. The CDR3 covers 17 residues. Germline assignment: CDR1 SGHVS and CDR2 FQNEAQ. CDR3 protein: CASSFPPGRVAKNIQYF. The CDR3 nucleotides read TGTGCCAGCAGCTTCCCTCCGGGCCGAGTAGCCAAAAACATTCAGTACTTC.